Below are 20 T cell receptor beta chains sequenced from a single sample in a study of blood T cells in healthy people across ages. PCR was performed a second time for about 7 to 12 cycles using a sample-barcoded 5' primer and a J-beta primer mix. TCRdb re-called the 5' RACE reads with MiXCR, one entry per CDR3 protein. In the table there are approximately 580,000 distinct CDR3 sequences, 24% of which are singletons. The data also belong to a second study, concerning T cells of mothers and their children.

Sequencing was done on a sample of blood. These receptors came from a boy aged 5-17 years in good health.

The chain carries TRBV24-1 and TRBJ1-2; no clear D. This CDR3 contains 20 residues. V was trimmed by 1 base and J by 4 bases, leaving 27 bases between them. CDR1 is KGHDR and CDR2 is SFDVKD in the germline V gene. The CDR3: CATSDFPPSKKGLTLYGYTF. The DNA of the CDR3 is TGTGCCACCAGTGATTTCCCCCCCTCGAAGAAGGGCCTCACCCTCTATGGCTACACCTTC.

This clonotype showed up just a few times. The V and J genes are TRBV21-1 and TRBJ1-4. TRBV21-1 is a listed pseudogene. The CDR3 has 16 residues. The CDR3, as DNA: TGTGCCAGCAGCAAACCGCTCGGGGCCTCTGACGAAAAACTGTTTTTT. As protein: CASSKPLGASDEKLFF.

The chain couples TRBV7-2 to TRBJ1-5, with 9 bases identical to TRBD1. This CDR3 comprises 17 residues. Germline CDR1 SGHTA, CDR2 FQGNSA. V was pared by 1 base and J by 1 base, with 5 bases of the junction left unmatched. The CDR3 DNA reads TGTGCCAGCAGCTTAGAGTTGGGACAGGGAAGCAATCAGCCCCAGCATTTT. Translating gives CASSLELGQGSNQPQHF.

This chain links TRBV19 with TRBJ2-5; TRBD2 agrees at 7 bases. The J call is in doubt because the DNA end fits TRBJ2-7 better. CDR1 LNHDA and CDR2 SQIVND come from the germline V gene (reference sequence). The CDR3 is made up of 14 amino acids. The CDR3 region has the DNA TGTGCCAGCTCGGGAGGAGGGCCGTTCTACGAGCAGTACTTC. It translates to CASSGGGPFYEQYF.

V usage is TRBV19 and J usage is TRBJ2-1; weak D call: TRBD1 (5 bases). The J call could be wrong; TRBJ2-7 is a better fit for the DNA end. The germline V gene encodes CDR1 LNHDA and CDR2 SQIVND (reference sequence). This CDR3 contains 14 residues. The CDR3 DNA follows: TGTGCCAGTAGTATTGGGCAGGGCACCTACGAGCAGTACTTC. Translating it yields CASSIGQGTYEQYF.

Worth noting for this clonotype: A junction end diverges from the germline sequence, so it may reflect a read error. V gene TRBV11-2 combines with J gene TRBJ2-1, with 7 nucleotides matching TRBD2. The CDR3 is made up of 16 amino acids. CDR1 and CDR2 from the germline V gene are SGHAT and FQNNGV. CDR3 sequence reads: CASSLAGPSLYNEQFF. CDR3 in DNA: TGTGCCAGCAGTTTAGCGGGCCCCTCTCTTTACAATGAGCAGTTCTTC.

The chain couples TRBV3-1 to TRBJ1-2; D is possibly TRBD1 (6 bases). CDR3 length: 12 residues. The V and J ends lost 11 bases and 4 bases respectively, with 14 bases between them. Germline V lookup: CDR1 LGHDT, CDR2 YNNKEL (reference sequence). CDR3 bases: TGTGCCCAAAGGGGGGGTATCTATGGCTACACCTTC. It codes for CAQRGGIYGYTF.

This clonotype occurred a few times. V and J are TRBV9 and TRBJ2-1, with D maybe TRBD2 (6 bases). The CDR3 is made up of 16 amino acids. Germline V gene lookup returns CDR1 SGDLS and CDR2 YYNGEE. V lost 2 bases and J 0 bases, leaving 12 bases between the germline ends. The CDR3 bases are TGTGCCAGCAGCGTGCGGGGTGATCCCTCCTACAATGAGCAGTTCTTC. Encoded protein: CASSVRGDPSYNEQFF.

In its sample, this clonotype was seen a few times. The rearrangement uses TRBV7-2 and TRBJ2-3; unclear D gene. Trimming left V 2 bases short and J 1 base short, with 10 bases between. This CDR3 is 15 amino acids long. CDR1 SGHTA and CDR2 FQGNSA come from the germline V gene. Written as DNA, the CDR3 is TGTGCCAGCAGCTTATTCGGGTCACGCACAGATACGCAGTATTTT. Its protein product is CASSLFGSRTDTQYF.

The chain employs TRBV4-3 and TRBJ2-7; D is undetermined. Germline V gene lookup returns CDR1 LGHNA and CDR2 YSLEER. Trimming left V 0 bases short and J 2 bases short, with 11 bases between. The CDR3 is 15 residues long. CDR3 DNA: TGCGCCAGCAGCCAAGAACGGGTTGTAACCTACGAGCAGTACTTC. Translated, it gives CASSQERVVTYEQYF.

The chain couples TRBV21-1 to TRBJ2-5; the listed D gene, TRBD1, was not tested against the DNA. TRBV21-1 corresponds to a pseudogene. The CDR3 extends over 17 amino acids. The CDR3 here is CASSKLWAVELQETQYF. In DNA form, the CDR3 reads TGTGCCAGCAGCAAACTTTGGGCGGTTGAACTTCAAGAGACCCAGTACTTC.

J is TRBJ2-3 and V is TRBV15, with 9 bases lining up with TRBD1. The ends lost 0 bases at V and 5 bases at J; junction bases unmatched: 3. Looked up from germline, CDR1 is LNHNV and CDR2 is YYDKDF (reference sequence). The CDR3 spans 15 residues. The CDR3 nucleotides read TGTGCCACCAGCAGAGAGGACAGGGGCGAAGATACGCAGTATTTT. Translated: CATSREDRGEDTQYF.

This clonotype came up a few times. V usage is TRBV3-1 and J usage is TRBJ2-3; D ambiguous. The CDR3 is 14 amino acids. Trimming left V 4 bases short and J 0 bases short, with 8 bases between. CDR1 is LGHDT, CDR2 YNNKEL, per germline (reference sequence). CDR3 in DNA: TGTGCCAGCAGCCGATCCCCTAGCACAGATACGCAGTATTTT. Protein: CASSRSPSTDTQYF.

In this sample, this clonotype turned up a few times. This rearrangement joins TRBV20-1 to TRBJ2-1, with 12 bases matching TRBD2. V was pared by 7 bases and J by 1 base, with 8 bases of the junction left unmatched. Per germline, CDR1 DFQATT and CDR2 SNEGSKA (reference sequence). This CDR3 has 16 amino acids. The CDR3, as DNA: TGCAGTGGTGGGACTAGCGGGCGTGGGTCCTACAATGAGCAGTTCTTC. Translation gives CSGGTSGRGSYNEQFF.

The chain uses TRBV27 and TRBJ1-1; unclear D gene. The CDR3 is 13 residues long. Germline V gene sequence: CDR1 MNHEY, CDR2 SMNVEV (reference sequence). Between the trimmed V and J ends, which lost 4 bases and 4 bases, there was a span of 10 bases. The CDR3 nucleotides read TGTGCCAGCAGTTACAAGGAGAGCACTGAAGCTTTCTTT. Its protein product is CASSYKESTEAFF.

Comments on this clonotype: A junction boundary mismatches the germline segment, possibly from a read error. The rearrangement links TRBV4-3 to TRBJ1-2; D not certain. In germline, CDR1 is LGHNA, CDR2 YSLEER. This CDR3 is built from 12 residues. The CDR3 here is CASSQDLGRPYF. CDR3 coding DNA: TGCGCCAGCAGCCAAGACCTGGGCAGGCCGTACTTC.

This chain links TRBV12-3 or TRBV12-4 with TRBJ1-2; the D gene is possibly TRBD1 (6 bases). V was cut by 6 bases and J by 4 bases, with 15 bases left in between. The CDR3 is 14 residues long. Written as DNA, the CDR3 is TGTGCCAGCAGCCCCCAGGGGTTCCTCTATGGCTACACCTTC. Translation gives CASSPQGFLYGYTF.

This chain uses TRBV5-1 with TRBJ2-7, with 7 bases aligning to TRBD1. This CDR3 contains 14 residues. Unmatched junction bases numbered 5, after V lost 2 bases and J lost 3 bases. In germline, CDR1 is SGHRS, CDR2 YFSETQ. CDR3 sequence (DNA): TGCGCCAGCAGCTTCCCGACAGGGAACTACGAGCAGTACTTC. It yields the protein CASSFPTGNYEQYF.

The V call is TRBV7-6, the J call TRBJ2-5; 8 positions match TRBD1. The CDR3 contains 18 residues. Trimming took 5 bases from V and 0 from J; bases not matched to a gene: 14. Germline V lookup: CDR1 SGHVS, CDR2 FNYEAQ. The CDR3 loop is CASSLGQGGGYDQETQYF. In DNA, the CDR3 is TGTGCCAGCAGCCTCGGACAGGGCGGTGGTTATGACCAAGAGACCCAGTACTTC.

The rearrangement joins TRBV15 to TRBJ2-2; D uncertain. V lost 3 bases and J 3 bases, leaving 11 bases between the germline ends. Germline values: CDR1 LNHNV, CDR2 YYDKDF (reference sequence). The CDR3 consists of 15 residues. The CDR3 DNA is TGTGCCACCAGCAGGTCCGAACATTACACCGGGGAGCTGTTTTTT. Its translation: CATSRSEHYTGELFF.